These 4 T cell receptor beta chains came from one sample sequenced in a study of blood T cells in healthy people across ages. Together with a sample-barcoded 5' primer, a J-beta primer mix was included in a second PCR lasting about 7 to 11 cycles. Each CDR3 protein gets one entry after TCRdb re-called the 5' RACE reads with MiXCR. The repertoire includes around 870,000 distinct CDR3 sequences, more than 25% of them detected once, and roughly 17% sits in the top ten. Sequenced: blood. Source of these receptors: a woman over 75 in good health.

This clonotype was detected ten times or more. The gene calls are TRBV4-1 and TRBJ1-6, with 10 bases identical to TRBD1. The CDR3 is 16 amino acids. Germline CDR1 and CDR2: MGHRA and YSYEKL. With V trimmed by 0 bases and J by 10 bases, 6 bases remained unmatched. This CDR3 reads CASSQDAGTGVSPLHF. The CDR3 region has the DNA TGCGCCAGCAGCCAAGATGCCGGGACAGGGGTATCACCCCTCCACTTT.

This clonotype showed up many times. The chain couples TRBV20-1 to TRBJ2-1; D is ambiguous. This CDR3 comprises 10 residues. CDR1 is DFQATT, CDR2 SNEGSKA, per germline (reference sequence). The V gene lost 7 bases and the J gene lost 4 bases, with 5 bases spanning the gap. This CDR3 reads CSVTYNEQFF. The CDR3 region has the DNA TGCAGTGTGACTTACAATGAGCAGTTCTTC.

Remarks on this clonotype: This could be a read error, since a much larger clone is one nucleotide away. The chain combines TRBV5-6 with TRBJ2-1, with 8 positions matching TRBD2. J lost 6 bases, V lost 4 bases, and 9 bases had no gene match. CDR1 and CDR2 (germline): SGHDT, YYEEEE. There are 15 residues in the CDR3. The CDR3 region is CASSLSNGGANEQFF. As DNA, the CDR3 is TGTGCCAGCAGCCTCTCTAACGGGGGGGCCAATGAGCAGTTCTTC.

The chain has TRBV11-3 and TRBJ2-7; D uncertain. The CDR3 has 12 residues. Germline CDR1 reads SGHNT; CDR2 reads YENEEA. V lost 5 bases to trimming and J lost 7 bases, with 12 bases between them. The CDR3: CASSPSEAEQYF. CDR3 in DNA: TGTGCCAGCAGCCCCTCCGAGGCTGAGCAGTACTTC.